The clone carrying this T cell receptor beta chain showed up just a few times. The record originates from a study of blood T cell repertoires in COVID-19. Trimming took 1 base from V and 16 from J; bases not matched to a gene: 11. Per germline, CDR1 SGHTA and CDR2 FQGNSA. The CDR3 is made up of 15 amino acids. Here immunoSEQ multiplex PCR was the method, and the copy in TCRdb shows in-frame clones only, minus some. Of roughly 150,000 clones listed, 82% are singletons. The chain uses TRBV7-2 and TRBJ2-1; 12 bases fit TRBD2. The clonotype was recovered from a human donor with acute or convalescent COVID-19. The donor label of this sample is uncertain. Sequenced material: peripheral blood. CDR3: CASSLDLAGGLLSFF. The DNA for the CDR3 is TGTGCCAGCAGCTTAGACCTAGCGGGGGGGCTACTTTCATTCTTC. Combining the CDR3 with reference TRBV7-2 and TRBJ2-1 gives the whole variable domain GAGVSQSPSNKVTEKGKDVELRCDPISGHTALYWYRQSLGQGLEFLIYFQGNSAPDKSGLPSDRFSAERTGGSVSTLTIQRTQQEDSAVYLCASSLDLAGGLLSFFGPGTRLTVL.